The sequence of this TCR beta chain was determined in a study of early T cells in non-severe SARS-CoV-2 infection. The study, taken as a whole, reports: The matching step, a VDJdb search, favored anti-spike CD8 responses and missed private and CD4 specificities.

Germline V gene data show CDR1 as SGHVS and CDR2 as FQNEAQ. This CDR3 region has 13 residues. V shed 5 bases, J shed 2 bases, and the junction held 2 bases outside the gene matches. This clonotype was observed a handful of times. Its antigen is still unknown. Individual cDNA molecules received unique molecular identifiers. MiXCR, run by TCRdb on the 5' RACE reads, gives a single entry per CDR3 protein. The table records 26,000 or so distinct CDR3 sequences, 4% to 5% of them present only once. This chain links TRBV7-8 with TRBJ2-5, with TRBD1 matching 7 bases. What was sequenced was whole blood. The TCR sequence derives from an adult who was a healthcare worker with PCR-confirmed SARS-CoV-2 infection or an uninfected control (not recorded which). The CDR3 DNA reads TGTGCCAGCAGCCCGGGACAGCAAGAGACCCAGTACTTC. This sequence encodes CASSPGQQETQYF.